What follows are 20 T cell receptor beta chains derived from one specimen sequenced in a study of CD8 T cells in ankylosing spondylitis. TCRdb ran MiXCR on the 5' RACE reads and lists one entry per CDR3 protein. The repertoire includes around 120,000 distinct CDR3 sequences, roughly 13% of them detected once, and around 3% sits in the top ten. Sequenced material: blood, either unsorted or a sorted T cell fraction (not recorded which). These TCRs come from a female donor with ankylosing spondylitis or in good health (not recorded which).

The CDR3 DNA follows: TGTGCCAGCTCCTGGCTGGATGAGCAGTTCTTC. It codes for CASSWLDEQFF. This chain connects TRBV18 to TRBJ2-1, with no clear D. CDR3 size: 11 residues. Germline CDR1 KGHSH, CDR2 LQKENI. The V and J ends lost 6 bases and 8 bases respectively, with 8 bases between them. The full variable domain, with the rest looked up from reference TRBV18 and TRBJ2-1, is NAGVMQNPRHLVRRRGQEARLRCSPMKGHSHVYWYRQLPEEGLKFMVYLQKENIIDESGMPKERFSAEFPKEGPSILRIQQVVRGDSAAYFCASSWLDEQFFGPGTRLTVL.

In its sample, this clonotype was seen many times. The chain joins TRBV5-1 to TRBJ2-3; D remains ambiguous. The CDR3 is made up of 13 amino acids. The V gene's germline CDR1 is SGHRS and CDR2 YFSETQ. Trimming stripped 2 bases from V and 1 base from J, with 5 bases between. The CDR3 here is CASSFPGTDTQYF. The CDR3 region has the DNA TGCGCCAGCAGCTTTCCGGGCACAGATACGCAGTATTTT. The full variable domain, in which reference TRBV5-1 and TRBJ2-3 provide the parts outside the CDR3, is KAGVTQTPRYLIKTRGQQVTLSCSPISGHRSVSWYQQTPGQGLQFLFEYFSETQRNKGNFPGRFSGRQFSNSRSEMNVSTLELGDSALYLCASSFPGTDTQYFGPGTRLTVL.

Only a few counts were recorded for this clonotype. Germline is not matched at one junction end, which may reflect a read error. The J gene is TRBJ2-3, the V gene TRBV11-2; 10 bases are a match to TRBD1. The CDR3 sequence is 13 residues long. Germline values: CDR1 SGHAT, CDR2 FQNNGV. CDR3: CASSFPRTGGNVF. The CDR3 DNA reads as TGTGCCAGCAGCTTCCCTCGGACAGGGGGGAATGTTTTT.

This clonotype showed up many times. The V and J genes are TRBV7-3 and TRBJ2-1, with TRBD1 matching over 8 bases. This CDR3 is built from 15 residues. V gave up 4 bases and J gave up 2 bases; unmatched junction bases: 4. CDR1 and CDR2 (germline): SGHTA, FQGTGA. The CDR3, as DNA: TGTGCCAGCAGCTCTCAGGGGGCCGCCTACAATGAGCAGTTCTTC. Translation: CASSSQGAAYNEQFF.

This clonotype was seen just once. A junction boundary mismatches the germline segment, possibly from a read error. The chain couples TRBV3-1 to TRBJ2-5, with D perhaps matching TRBD1 (6 bases). The CDR3 has 14 amino acids. CDR1 and CDR2 from the germline V gene are LGHDT and YNNKEL (reference sequence). CDR3 protein: CAGSHLDSVETQYF. CDR3 bases: TGTGCCGGCAGCCACCTGGACAGCGTAGAGACCCAGTACTTC.

The chain employs TRBV5-1 and TRBJ2-7, with 8 bases identical to TRBD1. The CDR3 has 15 residues. CDR1 is SGHRS, CDR2 YFSETQ, per germline. V was clipped by 2 bases and J by 4 bases; unmatched bases: 8. The CDR3 loop is CASSFQTGVGYEQYF. In nucleotides, the CDR3 is TGCGCCAGCAGCTTCCAGACAGGGGTGGGTTACGAGCAGTACTTC.

The chain employs TRBV20-1 and TRBJ2-1; D uncertain. Germline loops: CDR1 DFQATT, CDR2 SNEGSKA (reference sequence). The CDR3 sequence is 15 residues long. V lost 6 bases and J lost 1, with 16 bases in between. The CDR3 is CSARPFLGSYNEQFF. The CDR3 coding sequence is TGCAGTGCGAGACCCTTTCTCGGGTCCTACAATGAGCAGTTCTTC.

This clonotype showed up many times. The chain carries TRBV7-8 and TRBJ2-2; 8 bases fit TRBD1. The CDR3 loop spans 17 amino acids. Germline V gene sequence: CDR1 SGHVS, CDR2 FQNEAQ. Trimming cost V 3 bases and J 2 bases; bases outside gene matches: 8. The CDR3 sequence is CASSFSVDRGNTGELFF. In nucleotides, the CDR3 is TGTGCCAGCAGCTTTTCTGTTGACAGGGGTAACACCGGGGAGCTGTTTTTT.

There are many counts of this clonotype. This chain connects TRBV2 to TRBJ2-2; 8 bases line up with TRBD1. J lost 5 bases, V lost 7 bases, and 6 bases had no gene match. Germline assignment: CDR1 SNHLY and CDR2 FYNNEI. The CDR3 is 14 amino acids. The CDR3 coding sequence is TGTGCCAGCACCCAGGGGGCGTTGACCGGGGAGCTGTTTTTT. Residues: CASTQGALTGELFF.

This clonotype was observed a handful of times. The chain recombines TRBV5-1 with TRBJ2-2; perhaps TRBD2 as D (6 bases). Germline V gives CDR1 SGHRS, CDR2 YFSETQ. This CDR3 contains 14 residues. V was shortened by 4 bases and J by 7 bases, with 14 bases between the two germline ends. CDR3 nucleotide sequence: TGCGCCAGCAGCCTCCGGGACTTGGACGGGGAGCTGTTTTTT. Protein sequence: CASSLRDLDGELFF.

Many counts were recorded for this clonotype. V and J are TRBV6-1 and TRBJ1-6, with D possibly TRBD1 on 5 matching bases. V shed 5 bases and J shed 10 bases, with 15 bases lying between them. Germline values: CDR1 MNHNS, CDR2 SASEGT. This CDR3 region has 14 residues. The CDR3, as DNA: TGTGCCAGCAGTAAGCAGGGAGAAGAGTCACCCCTCCACTTT. Encoded protein: CASSKQGEESPLHF.

This clonotype was found once. One junction end does not reproduce the germline sequence, and a read error may be involved. The chain joins TRBV20-1 to TRBJ2-6; a possible D gene is TRBD1 (5 bases). In germline, CDR1 is DFQATT, CDR2 SNEGSKA (reference sequence). There are 15 residues in the CDR3. The DNA for the CDR3 is TGCAGTGCCGTACAGAGTAGTTCTGGGGCCAACGGCCTGACTTTC. Residues: CSAVQSSSGANGLTF.

This clonotype showed up just a few times. V is TRBV9 and J is TRBJ2-7; the D call may be TRBD1 or TRBD2 (5 bases each). The CDR3 length is 14 residues. The germline V and J ends were trimmed by 0 bases and 0 bases, with 7 bases remaining between them. Germline V CDR1 and CDR2: SGDLS, YYNGEE. The CDR3 DNA follows: TGTGCCAGCAGCGTAGGGGGGAGCTCCTACGAGCAGTACTTC. It translates to CASSVGGSSYEQYF.

The rearrangement joins TRBV12-5 to TRBJ1-5, with a tentative D call TRBD1 (5 bases). Germline V gives CDR1 LGHNT, CDR2 FRNRAP. The CDR3 consists of 14 residues. The V and J ends lost 7 bases and 0 bases respectively, with 10 bases between them. The CDR3 bases are TGTGCTAGTGCCGGGACCAATAGCAATCAGCCCCAGCATTTT. This sequence encodes CASAGTNSNQPQHF. The full variable domain, completed using reference TRBV12-5 and TRBJ1-5, is DARVTQTPRHKVTEMGQEVTMRCQPILGHNTVFWYRQTMMQGLELLAYFRNRAPLDDSGMPKDRFSAEMPDATLATLKIQPSEPRDSAVYFCASAGTNSNQPQHFGDGTRLSIL.

This clonotype was seen more than once but under ten times. The chain carries TRBV18 and TRBJ2-1, with TRBD1 matching over 8 bases. The CDR3 is 14 amino acids. Germline assignment: CDR1 KGHSH and CDR2 LQKENI. J gave up 5 bases and V 3 bases, and 3 bases lay outside the gene matches. As DNA, the CDR3 is TGTGCCAGCTCACCGGACAGGGTTAACAATGAGCAGTTCTTC. Protein product: CASSPDRVNNEQFF.

This clonotype was seen more than once but under ten times. The chain uses TRBV5-1 and TRBJ1-5, with TRBD1 matching over 11 bases. The CDR3 extends over 16 amino acids. Germline values: CDR1 SGHRS, CDR2 YFSETQ. The V and J ends lost 4 bases and 3 bases, in that order; junction bases with no gene match: 6. CDR3 coding DNA: TGCGCCAGCAGCCCGGGGACAGGGGGTATCAATCAGCCCCAGCATTTT. Translating it yields CASSPGTGGINQPQHF.

This clonotype was recorded at least ten times. The J gene is TRBJ2-7, the V gene TRBV20-1; 7 bases match TRBD1. Germline V lookup: CDR1 DFQATT, CDR2 SNEGSKA (reference sequence). V was clipped by 5 bases and J by 6 bases; unmatched bases: 7. The CDR3 totals 12 residues. CDR3 sequence reads: CSAPDRVSEQYF. CDR3 DNA: TGCAGTGCTCCAGACAGGGTTTCCGAGCAGTACTTC.

A word on this clonotype: A much larger clone differs by one base, so this may be a read error. The gene calls are TRBV27 and TRBJ2-3; D could derive from TRBD1 or TRBD2 (5 bases each). V was clipped by 8 bases and J by 9 bases, with 21 bases between them. The germline gives CDR1 MNHEY, CDR2 SMNVEV (reference sequence). The CDR3 consists of 14 residues. CDR3 coding DNA: TGTGCCAGCGGTTCCGGGGCACTAGTGGGGACGCAGTATTTT. As protein: CASGSGALVGTQYF.

CDR3 nucleotide sequence: TGTGCCAGCAGTTTAAGGGGACAGGGCTACGAGCAGTACTTC. Amino acids: CASSLRGQGYEQYF. The chain has TRBV12-3 or TRBV12-4 and TRBJ2-7, with 9 bases aligning to TRBD1. V dropped 2 bases and J dropped 3; count of bases not matched to a gene: 2. The CDR3 extends over 14 amino acids.

This clonotype was recorded many times. V usage is TRBV19 and J usage is TRBJ2-2; D may correspond to TRBD1 or TRBD2 (6 bases each). The CDR3 consists of 15 residues. The V and J ends lost 5 bases and 2 bases respectively, with 12 bases between them. In germline, CDR1 is LNHDA, CDR2 SQIVND (reference sequence). The CDR3 region has the DNA TGTGCCAGTAGTCGGAGGGGGAGTAACACCGGGGAGCTGTTTTTT. This sequence encodes CASSRRGSNTGELFF.